This section outlines one T cell receptor (beta chain) sequence together with its context. Germline values: CDR1 MDHEN, CDR2 SYDVKM. This CDR3 comprises 11 residues. V lost 1 base and J 6 bases, leaving 1 base between the germline ends. This entry comes from a study of OX40 agonist ivuxolimab in advanced cancers. Produced via immunoSEQ multiplex PCR; TCRdb's table is partial and in-frame only. The sample contains some 98,000 clones, more than 85% of which appear only once. The material sequenced was CD4+ or CD8+ T cells sorted from blood, taken in a trial of the OX40 agonist ivuxolimab. The source is an adult with an advanced solid tumor such as melanoma, head and neck, liver or kidney cancer. The V and J genes are TRBV28 and TRBJ1-5; no definite D call. In nucleotides, the CDR3 is TGTGCCAGCAGTTTATTTCAGCCCCAGCATTTT. Its translation is CASSLFQPQHF.